What follows are 17 T cell receptor beta chains derived from one specimen sequenced in a study of blood T cells in healthy people across ages. Using a J-beta primer mix together with a sample-barcoded 5' primer, a second PCR was run for roughly 7 to 12 cycles. MiXCR was run by TCRdb on the 5' RACE reads, yielding one entry per CDR3 protein. The sample includes hundreds of thousands of distinct CDR3 sequences, around three fifths of them seen just once. The sample consisted of blood. These receptors originate from a man in his 60s in good health.

This clonotype came up a few times. V usage is TRBV5-1 and J usage is TRBJ2-5, with 9 nucleotides matching TRBD1. CDR1 and CDR2 (germline): SGHRS, YFSETQ. The V segment lost 0 bases and the J segment 1 base; nucleotides outside the gene matches: 4. The CDR3 runs 16 residues. CDR3 sequence reads: CASSLAVTGGQETQYF. CDR3 coding DNA: TGCGCCAGCAGCTTGGCCGTGACAGGGGGCCAAGAGACCCAGTACTTC.

The chain uses TRBV11-2 and TRBJ2-7; D is undetermined. CDR3 length: 14 residues. The germline V gene has CDR1 SGHAT and CDR2 FQNNGV. The V gene lost 2 bases and the J gene lost 1 base, with 9 bases spanning the gap. This chain's CDR3 is CASSLLVGSYEQYF. In nucleotides, the CDR3 is TGTGCCAGCAGCTTATTGGTCGGTTCCTACGAGCAGTACTTC.

V is TRBV5-1 and J is TRBJ2-4; D gene uncertain. Germline CDR1 is SGHRS and CDR2 is YFSETQ. V was trimmed by 3 bases and J by 1 base, leaving 11 bases between them. CDR3 length equals 15 residues. The CDR3 is CASSWGIKAKNIQYF. The DNA for the CDR3 is TGCGCCAGCAGCTGGGGTATCAAGGCCAAAAACATTCAGTACTTC.

This clonotype has just a few counts. The chain links TRBV5-5 to TRBJ2-1; D gene unclear. The CDR3 loop spans 14 amino acids. The germline V and J ends were trimmed by 0 bases and 2 bases, with 6 bases remaining between them. The germline V gene encodes CDR1 SGHKS and CDR2 YYEKEE (reference sequence). The CDR3 protein is CASSLAAAYNEQFF. The DNA for the CDR3 is TGTGCCAGCAGCTTGGCGGCAGCCTACAATGAGCAGTTCTTC.

The rearrangement uses TRBV6-4 and TRBJ2-5; no definite D call. The J call may be mistaken, given a closer DNA end match to TRBJ2-7. In germline, CDR1 is MRHNA, CDR2 SNTAGT. The CDR3 spans 15 residues. The DNA for the CDR3 is TGTGCCAGCGCCCAGCATACGGCGGAGTTCTACGAGCAGTACTTC. This encodes CASAQHTAEFYEQYF.

This clonotype was observed a handful of times. The rearrangement links TRBV6-2 or TRBV6-3 to TRBJ2-5, with D tentatively TRBD1 (6 bases). Per germline, CDR1 MNHEY and CDR2 SVGEGT. This CDR3 contains 15 residues. The V and J ends lost 2 bases and 10 bases respectively, with 20 bases between them. CDR3 residues: CASSYGSGDLLSQYF. In DNA, the CDR3 is TGTGCCAGCAGTTACGGGTCAGGGGACCTACTCAGCCAGTACTTC.

This clonotype was observed a few times. The rearrangement links TRBV29-1 to TRBJ1-1; unclear D gene. This CDR3 comprises 13 residues. Germline V gives CDR1 SQVTM, CDR2 ANQGSEA. Trimming stripped 4 bases from V and 1 base from J, with 10 bases between. The CDR3 nucleotides read TGCAGCGTTGGGCAGGCCCAGAACACTGAAGCTTTCTTT. This sequence encodes CSVGQAQNTEAFF. The full variable domain, with the rest looked up from reference TRBV29-1 and TRBJ1-1, is SAVISQKPSRDICQRGTSLTIQCQVDSQVTMMFWYRQQPGQSLTLIATANQGSEATYESGFVIDKFPISRPNLTFSTLTVSNMSPEDSSIYLCSVGQAQNTEAFFGQGTRLTVV.

This clonotype turned up a few times. The chain links TRBV10-3 to TRBJ2-5, with a tentative D call TRBD1 (6 bases). The germline V gene encodes CDR1 ENHRY and CDR2 SYGVKD. V was shortened by 6 bases and J by 1 base, with 12 bases between the two germline ends. This CDR3 spans 14 amino acids. The CDR3 loop reads CAIRDSRTQETQYF. The CDR3 DNA reads TGTGCCATCAGGGACAGCCGGACCCAAGAGACCCAGTACTTC.

The rearrangement joins TRBV12-3 or TRBV12-4 to TRBJ1-2, with 7 bases fitting TRBD1. The CDR3 has 15 amino acids. Germline trimming cut 3 bases from V and 4 bases from J; bases unmatched to any gene: 8. CDR3 nucleotides: TGTGCCAGCAGTTTTGGGACAGAGTTCACCTATGGCTACACCTTC. Amino acids: CASSFGTEFTYGYTF.

The rearrangement uses TRBV20-1 and TRBJ2-1; TRBD2 aligns across 12 bases. V shed 3 bases, J shed 5 bases, and the junction held 5 bases outside the gene matches. This CDR3 is built from 15 residues. CDR1 and CDR2 from the germline V gene are DFQATT and SNEGSKA (reference sequence). The CDR3 DNA reads TGCAGTGCTAGTCGGACTAGCGGGGTCAACAATGAGCAGTTCTTC. This codes for CSASRTSGVNNEQFF.

The chain combines TRBV28 with TRBJ1-6; 8 bases line up with TRBD1. The CDR3 runs to 15 residues. The germline V gene has CDR1 MDHEN and CDR2 SYDVKM. The ends lost 10 bases at V and 4 bases at J; junction bases unmatched: 9. The CDR3 loop reads CATVDRGGYNSPLHF. The CDR3 coding sequence is TGTGCCACCGTCGACAGGGGAGGGTATAATTCACCCCTCCACTTT.

The V call is TRBV10-3, the J call TRBJ1-2; D call uncertain. The CDR3 covers 14 residues. Deletions cut 2 bases from V and 2 bases from J, with 9 bases between. Germline lookup yields CDR1 ENHRY and CDR2 SYGVKD. The CDR3 protein is CAISETTGNYGYTF. CDR3 in DNA: TGTGCCATCAGTGAGACGACGGGGAACTATGGCTACACCTTC.

This sequence joins TRBV11-2 and TRBJ1-1, with D tentatively TRBD1 (5 bases). This CDR3 spans 15 amino acids. Trimming took off 5 bases at V and 6 bases at J, with 19 bases between the two ends. Germline CDR1 and CDR2: SGHAT and FQNNGV. The DNA for the CDR3 is TGTGCCAGCAGCCCCAAGGGACTATGGGGCGCTGAAGCTTTCTTT. Its protein is CASSPKGLWGAEAFF.

This clonotype was seen more than once but under ten times. The chain links TRBV29-1 to TRBJ1-2, with a possible D match to TRBD1 (5 bases). V lost 0 bases and J lost 7, with 9 bases in between. Germline V CDR1 and CDR2: SQVTM, ANQGSEA. The CDR3 has 12 amino acids. The CDR3 sequence is CSVEDRGGGYTF. The CDR3 DNA reads as TGCAGCGTTGAAGATAGGGGAGGTGGCTACACCTTC.

This chain connects TRBV20-1 to TRBJ2-5; 11 positions agree with TRBD2. The CDR3 runs to 16 residues. The ends lost 3 bases at V and 5 bases at J; junction bases unmatched: 11. The germline CDR1 and CDR2 sequences are DFQATT and SNEGSKA (reference sequence). DNA of the CDR3: TGCAGTGCTAGTGGGACTAGCGGAGTTACGACCGAGACCCAGTACTTC. Translated, it gives CSASGTSGVTTETQYF.

The gene calls are TRBV3-1 and TRBJ2-3; TRBD2 matches 9 bases. V lost 1 base, J lost 2 bases, and 7 bases stayed unmatched. The CDR3 has 17 residues. Germline V CDR1 and CDR2: LGHDT, YNNKEL (reference sequence). The CDR3 nucleotides read TGTGCCAGCAGCCAAGTTGGTAGCGGGGGTCACACAGATACGCAGTATTTT. Translated, it gives CASSQVGSGGHTDTQYF.

The chain joins TRBV10-1 to TRBJ2-5, with 8 nucleotides matching TRBD2. Germline V gene sequence: CDR1 WNHNN, CDR2 SYGVQD (reference sequence). J was trimmed by 4 bases and V by 0 bases; bases with no gene match: 10. CDR3 length equals 17 residues. The CDR3, as DNA: TGCGCCAGCAGTGAGTCTTCCGCCGGGACTAGTCGAGAGACCCAGTACTTC. This gives the protein CASSESSAGTSRETQYF.